This TCR beta chain was captured in a study of blood T cell repertoires in COVID-19. At the level of the study: Some COVID-19 samples were acute and others convalescent; all came from the United States, Italy and Spain. T cells, B-cell-depleted T cells, or PBMCs supplied cDNA or gDNA.

Original processing methods: Amplification with reference gene primers provided the estimates of nucleated cell counts. Clones were read by immunoSEQ multiplex PCR, and TCRdb kept only the in-frame ones, dropping some. V and J calls and clone size are copied from that table; D and trimming were computed from the DNA. The table records 150,000 to 170,000 clones, about 89% of them present only once. V shed 0 bases and J shed 10 bases, with 21 bases lying between them. Germline V gives CDR1 MNHNS, CDR2 SASEGT. The CDR3 is made up of 16 amino acids. Sequenced material: peripheral blood. The receptor's source is a man between 45 and 60 years old with acute or convalescent COVID-19. The genes are TRBV6-1 and TRBJ1-1; possible D gene TRBD1, 5 bases. The CDR3 sequence: CASSEAYIIQGLSAFF. CDR3 coding DNA: TGTGCCAGCAGTGAAGCGTATATAATTCAGGGTTTGTCAGCTTTCTTT.